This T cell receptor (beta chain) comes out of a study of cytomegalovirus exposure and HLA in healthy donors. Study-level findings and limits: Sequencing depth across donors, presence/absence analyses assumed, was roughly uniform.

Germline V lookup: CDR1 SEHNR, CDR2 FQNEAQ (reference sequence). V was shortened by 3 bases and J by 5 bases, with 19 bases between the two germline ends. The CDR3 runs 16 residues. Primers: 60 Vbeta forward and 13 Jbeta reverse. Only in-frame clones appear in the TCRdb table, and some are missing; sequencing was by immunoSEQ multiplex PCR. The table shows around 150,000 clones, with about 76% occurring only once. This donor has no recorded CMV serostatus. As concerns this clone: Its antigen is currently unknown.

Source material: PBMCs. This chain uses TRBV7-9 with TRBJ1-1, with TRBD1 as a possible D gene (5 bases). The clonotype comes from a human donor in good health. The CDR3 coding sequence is TGTGCCAGCAGCTTCGGGTCTTCCGGGGGAAGTACTGAAGCTTTCTTT. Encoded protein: CASSFGSSGGSTEAFF.